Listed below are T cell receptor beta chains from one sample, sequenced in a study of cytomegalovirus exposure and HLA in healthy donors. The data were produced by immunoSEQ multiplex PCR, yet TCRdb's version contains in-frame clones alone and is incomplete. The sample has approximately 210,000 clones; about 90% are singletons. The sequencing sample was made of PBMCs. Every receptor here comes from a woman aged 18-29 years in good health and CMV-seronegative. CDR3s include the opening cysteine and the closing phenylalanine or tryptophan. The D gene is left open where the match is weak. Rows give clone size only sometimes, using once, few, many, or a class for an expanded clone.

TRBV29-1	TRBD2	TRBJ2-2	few	CSVTVHSGTGELFF	TGCAGCGTTACCGTTCATAGCGGGACCGGGGAGCTGTTTTTT
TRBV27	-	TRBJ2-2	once	CASSFGGGNTGELFF	TGTGCCAGCAGTTTTGGAGGGGGCAACACCGGGGAGCTGTTTTTT
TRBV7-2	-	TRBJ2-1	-	CASSFTQGWHEQFF	TGTGCCAGCAGCTTCACGCAGGGGTGGCATGAGCAGTTCTTC
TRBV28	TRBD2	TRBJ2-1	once	CASSFGSGSPDEQFF	TGTGCCAGCAGTTTCGGTAGCGGGAGTCCGGATGAGCAGTTCTTC
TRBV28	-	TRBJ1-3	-	CAAERGTSGNTIYF	TGTGCCGCGGAGAGGGGGACCTCTGGAAACACCATATATTTT
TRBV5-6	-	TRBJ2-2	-	CASSFADSRWDGELFF	TGTGCCAGCAGCTTCGCGGACAGTAGGTGGGACGGGGAGCTGTTTTTT
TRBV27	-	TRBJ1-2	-	CASSPMGHRNYGYTF	TGTGCCAGCAGTCCAATGGGACACCGAAACTATGGCTACACCTTC
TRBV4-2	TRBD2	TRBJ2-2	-	CASTIRPSGAGELFF	TGTGCCAGCACCATCCGCCCTAGCGGTGCCGGGGAGCTGTTTTTT
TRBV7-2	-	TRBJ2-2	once	CASSKGQNTGELFF	TGTGCCAGCAGCAAGGGACAGAACACCGGGGAGCTGTTTTTT
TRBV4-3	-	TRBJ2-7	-	CASSHIAGSTYEQYF	TGCGCCAGCAGCCACATAGCCGGGAGTACCTACGAGCAGTACTTC
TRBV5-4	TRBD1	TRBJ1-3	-	CASSPGQGRTGNTIYF	TGTGCCAGCAGCCCGGGACAGGGAAGGACGGGAAACACCATATATTTT
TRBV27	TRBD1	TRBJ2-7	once	CASSRGQGPYEQYF	TGTGCCAGCAGTCGGGGACAGGGTCCCTACGAGCAGTACTTC
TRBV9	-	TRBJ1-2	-	CASSVATEGGNNYGYTF	TGTGCCAGCAGCGTAGCTACGGAGGGCGGGAATAACTATGGCTACACCTTC
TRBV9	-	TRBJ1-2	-	CASSGGHGYTF	TGTGCCAGCAGCGGAGGGCATGGCTACACCTTC